This TCR beta chain was identified during a study of neoadjuvant anti-PD-1 for oral cavity cancer. The time point was: after neoadjuvant nivolumab, at surgical resection. CDR3 length: 15 residues. J lost 12 bases, V lost 3 bases, and 8 bases had no gene match. Germline V gives CDR1 MNHEY, CDR2 SVGAGI. Assay: immunoSEQ multiplex PCR; the TCRdb copy retains only in-frame clones and omits some. The sample lists about 9,800 clones, around 62% occurring once. The TCR originated in a person between 40 and 79 years old with oral cavity squamous cell carcinoma. The chain uses TRBV6-5 and TRBJ2-1; 13 bases line up with TRBD2. The sample was PBMCs, taken after nivolumab (anti-PD-1) treatment. CDR3 protein: CASSYTSGGARGQFF. CDR3 DNA: TGTGCCAGCAGTTATACTAGCGGGGGGGCGCGGGGGCAGTTCTTC.